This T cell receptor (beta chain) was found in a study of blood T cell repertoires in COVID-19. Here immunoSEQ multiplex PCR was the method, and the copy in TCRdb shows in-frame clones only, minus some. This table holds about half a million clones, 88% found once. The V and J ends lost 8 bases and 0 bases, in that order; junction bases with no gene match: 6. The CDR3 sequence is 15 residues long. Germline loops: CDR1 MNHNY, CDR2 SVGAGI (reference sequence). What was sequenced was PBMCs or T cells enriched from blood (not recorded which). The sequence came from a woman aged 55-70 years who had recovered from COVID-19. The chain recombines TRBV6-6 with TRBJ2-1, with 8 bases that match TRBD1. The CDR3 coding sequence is TGTGCCAGCGGACAGGGTCGGTCCTCCTACAATGAGCAGTTCTTC. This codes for CASGQGRSSYNEQFF.